This T cell receptor beta chain was sequenced for a study of OX40 agonist ivuxolimab in advanced cancers. For the study at large: At doses from 0.01 to 10 mg/kg, patients were given intravenous ivuxolimab every 2 weeks. The diagnoses of dose-escalation patients were hepatocellular carcinoma, melanoma, renal cell or head and neck cancer.

Sequencing used immunoSEQ multiplex PCR; TCRdb keeps in-frame clones, though not all of them. This table has roughly 66,000 clones, roughly 87% appearing once. The CDR3 loop spans 15 amino acids. The germline V gene encodes CDR1 SGHKS and CDR2 YYEKEE (reference sequence). Trimming stripped 3 bases from V and 0 bases from J, with 12 bases between. Specimen: CD4+ or CD8+ T cells sorted from blood, collected in a trial of the OX40 agonist ivuxolimab. The V call is TRBV5-5, the J call TRBJ1-2; D possibly corresponds to TRBD1 (6 bases). This receptor was identified in an adult with an advanced solid tumor such as melanoma, head and neck, liver or kidney cancer. The CDR3 DNA follows: TGTGCCAGCAGCTCCACGGGACAAACTAACTATGGCTACACCTTC. Amino acid sequence: CASSSTGQTNYGYTF.